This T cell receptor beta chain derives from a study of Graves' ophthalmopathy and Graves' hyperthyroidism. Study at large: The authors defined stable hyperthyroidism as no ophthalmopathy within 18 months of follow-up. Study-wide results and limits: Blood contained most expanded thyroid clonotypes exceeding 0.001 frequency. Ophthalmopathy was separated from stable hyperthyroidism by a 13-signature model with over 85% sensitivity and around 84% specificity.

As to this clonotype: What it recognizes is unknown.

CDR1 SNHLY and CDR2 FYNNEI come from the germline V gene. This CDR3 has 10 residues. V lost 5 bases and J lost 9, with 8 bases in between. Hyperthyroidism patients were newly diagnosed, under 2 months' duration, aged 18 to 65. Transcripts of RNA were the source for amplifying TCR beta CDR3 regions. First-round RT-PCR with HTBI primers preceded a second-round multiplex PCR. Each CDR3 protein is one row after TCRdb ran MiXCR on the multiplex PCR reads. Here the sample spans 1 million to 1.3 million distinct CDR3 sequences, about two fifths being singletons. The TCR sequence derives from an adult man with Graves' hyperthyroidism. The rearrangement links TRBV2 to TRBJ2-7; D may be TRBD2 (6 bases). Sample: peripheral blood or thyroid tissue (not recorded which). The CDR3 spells CASSSSGQYF. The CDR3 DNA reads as TGTGCCAGCAGTAGTAGCGGGCAGTACTTC.